The T cell receptor (beta chain) described here comes from a study of T cell responses to AZD1222 COVID-19 vaccine. After removal of 2 bases from V and 0 bases from J, the junction contained 4 bases not matched to a gene. This CDR3 is 15 amino acids long. The germline V gene encodes CDR1 MDHEN and CDR2 SYDVKM. Assay used: immunoSEQ multiplex PCR; TCRdb lists only in-frame clones, some missing. The profile shows more than 110,000 clones, 85% to 95% of them singletons. Study-level findings and limits: Spike-spanning, vaccine-associated CD4 TCRs were dominant at 160-218 and 743-854. Baseline seropositivity characterized only a handful of AZD1222 recipients. Donor demographics were predominantly white British with a female majority; clonal diversity may be underestimated.

With regard to this clone: The antigen is not known.

This sequence was found in an adult in good health. The chain couples TRBV28 to TRBJ2-7, with TRBD1 matching 7 bases. The sample was peripheral blood, taken on day 0 of AZD1222 vaccination. In DNA, the CDR3 is TGTGCCAGCAGTTTACGGCCAGGGGGCTCCTACGAGCAGTACTTC. As protein: CASSLRPGGSYEQYF.